The present T cell receptor (beta chain) was sequenced within a study of beta chain features in type 1 diabetes. Study-wide results and limits: Patients with Type 1 diabetes showed moderately but significantly shorter TCRB CDR3s in all four CD4+ subsets.

CDR1 and CDR2 (germline): SGHAT, FQNNGV. V was clipped by 3 bases and J by 7 bases, with 16 bases between them. The CDR3 has 14 amino acids. On this clone itself: As yet, its antigen is unknown.

The whole isolated RNA underwent reverse transcription, so sequencing captured expressed TCRB transcripts. Read totals for stem cell-like memory T cell samples averaged roughly 910,000. The protocol was immunoSEQ multiplex PCR, while the TCRdb copy is restricted to in-frame clones and leaves out a portion. The table shows over 20,000 clones, with under 75% occurring only once. Sorting that relied on CD45RO/CCR7/CD25/CD127/CD95/CD27 yielded CD4+ naive, central memory, regulatory and stem cell-like memory cells. The chain is built from TRBV11-2 and TRBJ2-7; D is perhaps TRBD1 (6 bases). The sequence was obtained from a man between 18 and 29 years old with type 1 diabetes. The sample was stem cell memory CD4+ T cells from blood. CDR3 nucleotide sequence: TGTGCCAGCAGCTTCGGACAGCCGACGGGGGAGCAGTACTTC. This translates into CASSFGQPTGEQYF.